The 17 T cell receptor beta chains reported below all come from one sample, sequenced in a study of cytomegalovirus exposure and HLA in healthy donors. PCR used 60 Vbeta primers and 13 Jbeta primers. The assay was immunoSEQ multiplex PCR, and TCRdb's table has in-frame clones only and misses some. The sample lists roughly 110,000 clones; 82% were seen once. Sequenced sample: PBMCs. The source of these receptors is a woman younger than 30 in good health and CMV-seronegative.

The count of this clone is one. J is TRBJ1-4 and V is TRBV7-8; D is unclear. Looked up from germline, CDR1 is SGHVS and CDR2 is FQNEAQ. The germline V and J ends were trimmed by 6 bases and 7 bases, with 15 bases remaining between them. This CDR3 is 14 amino acids long. The CDR3, as DNA: TGTGCCAGCAGGCCTCGAGGCGCGATTGAAAAACTGTTTTTT. Translated: CASRPRGAIEKLFF.

The chain employs TRBV30 and TRBJ1-2, with 8 positions matching TRBD1. J was trimmed by 8 bases and V by 4 bases; bases with no gene match: 12. Germline-derived CDR1 and CDR2 are GTSNPN and SVGIG (reference sequence). The CDR3 contains 14 residues. CDR3 region: CAWTPTLTGVGYTF. The CDR3 DNA is TGTGCCTGGACACCGACCCTGACAGGGGTCGGCTACACCTTC.

This clone was found a few times. This chain links TRBV28 with TRBJ2-4, with unresolved D. The CDR3 spans 14 residues. Germline V gene data show CDR1 as MDHEN and CDR2 as SYDVKM. The V gene lost 7 bases and the J gene lost 2 bases, with 12 bases spanning the gap. The CDR3 nucleotides are TGTGCCAGCAAAACCCCGCAGACCAAAAACATTCAGTACTTC. This translates into CASKTPQTKNIQYF. The full variable domain, completed using reference TRBV28 and TRBJ2-4, is DVKVTQSSRYLVKRTGEKVFLECVQDMDHENMFWYRQDPGLGLRLIYFSYDVKMKEKGDIPEGYSVSREKKERFSLILESASTNQTSMYLCASKTPQTKNIQYFGAGTRLSVL.

The CDR3 is CASSQSLVAGVVNEQFF. Written as DNA, the CDR3 is TGCGCCAGCAGCCAAAGCCTTGTAGCGGGAGTGGTAAATGAGCAGTTCTTC. J is TRBJ2-1 and V is TRBV4-1; TRBD2 matches 9 bases. The CDR3 extends over 17 amino acids. CDR1 is MGHRA and CDR2 is YSYEKL in the germline V gene. Trimming removed 2 bases from V and 7 bases from J; junction bases left unmatched: 12.

The chain recombines TRBV6-1 with TRBJ2-7; possible D gene TRBD2, 5 bases. Germline CDR1 MNHNS, CDR2 SASEGT. The ends were cut back, 1 base at V and 1 base at J, with 17 bases in the middle. The CDR3 is made up of 17 amino acids. CDR3 amino acids: CASSEDSRARLSYEQYF. The CDR3 nucleotides are TGTGCCAGCAGTGAAGACTCGCGGGCGCGACTTTCCTACGAGCAGTACTTC.

The chain carries TRBV29-1 and TRBJ1-1, with TRBD1 as a possible D gene (5 bases). The CDR3 sequence is 12 residues long. Trimming stripped 8 bases from V and 5 bases from J, with 15 bases between. Germline V gene lookup returns CDR1 SQVTM and CDR2 ANQGSEA. CDR3 bases: TGCAGCTTTTCCCGGGGGGGAACTGAAGCTTTCTTT. As protein: CSFSRGGTEAFF.

Here the CDR3 reads CASSVRPGQGQGGYTF. CDR3 in DNA: TGTGCCAGCAGCGTAAGACCGGGACAGGGTCAAGGGGGCTACACCTTC. V is TRBV9 and J is TRBJ1-2, with 9 positions matching TRBD1. Germline CDR1 reads SGDLS; CDR2 reads YYNGEE. The CDR3 is 16 residues long. Losses at the gene ends were 1 base for V and 8 bases for J; bases not matched to a gene: 12.

This sequence joins TRBV5-1 and TRBJ2-5; TRBD2 matches 7 bases. Germline V gene data show CDR1 as SGHRS and CDR2 as YFSETQ. With V trimmed by 1 base and J by 5 bases, 5 bases remained unmatched. The CDR3 covers 14 residues. The CDR3 loop is CASSLQRETETQYF. The CDR3 DNA reads TGCGCCAGCAGCTTGCAGCGGGAAACTGAGACCCAGTACTTC. The whole variable domain, filled in from reference TRBV5-1 and TRBJ2-5, reads KAGVTQTPRYLIKTRGQQVTLSCSPISGHRSVSWYQQTPGQGLQFLFEYFSETQRNKGNFPGRFSGRQFSNSRSEMNVSTLELGDSALYLCASSLQRETETQYFGPGTRLLVL.

The chain links TRBV30 to TRBJ2-1; 11 bases line up with TRBD2. CDR1 and CDR2 from the germline V gene are GTSNPN and SVGIG (reference sequence). The CDR3 runs 15 residues. Losses at the gene ends were 6 bases for V and 8 bases for J; bases not matched to a gene: 12. The CDR3 region has the DNA TGTGCCTGCCGAAGGCTTAGCGGGGGGGTATATGAGCAGTTCTTC. Protein product: CACRRLSGGVYEQFF. Full variable domain (rest looked up from reference TRBV30 and TRBJ2-1): SQTIHQWPATLVQPVGSPLSLECTVEGTSNPNLYWYRQAAGRGLQLLFYSVGIGQISSEVPQNLSASRPQDRQFILSSKKLLLSDSGFYLCACRRLSGGVYEQFFGPGTRLTVL.

This clone was recorded once. The chain uses TRBV18 and TRBJ2-1, with D perhaps TRBD1 (5 bases). Germline CDR1 is KGHSH and CDR2 is LQKENI. CDR3 size: 16 residues. Deletions cut 0 bases from V and 0 bases from J, with 9 bases between. For the CDR3, the DNA is TGTGCCAGCTCACCACCGAGACAGAGCTCCTACAATGAGCAGTTCTTC. Protein sequence: CASSPPRQSSYNEQFF.

The chain uses TRBV28 and TRBJ1-2, with no clear D. This CDR3 has 13 residues. The V end was cut by 5 bases, the J end by 0 bases, with 7 bases between. Germline CDR1 is MDHEN and CDR2 is SYDVKM. CDR3 in DNA: TGTGCCAGCAGTCCGCACACTAACTATGGCTACACCTTC. As protein: CASSPHTNYGYTF.

V is TRBV11-2 and J is TRBJ2-2; unclear D gene. Per the germline V gene, CDR1 is SGHAT and CDR2 is FQNNGV. The CDR3 length is 12 residues. Trimming shortened V by 5 bases and J by 6 bases, and 7 bases separated the two germline ends. In DNA form, the CDR3 reads TGTGCCAGCAGCGTACTCCCCGGGGAGCTGTTTTTT. Translating gives CASSVLPGELFF. The full variable domain, its missing parts supplied by reference TRBV11-2 and TRBJ2-2, is EAGVAQSPRYKIIEKRQSVAFWCNPISGHATLYWYQQILGQGPKLLIQFQNNGVVDDSQLPKDRFSAERLKGVDSTLKIQPAKLEDSAVYLCASSVLPGELFFGEGSRLTVL.

The V and J genes are TRBV5-6 and TRBJ2-3; possibly TRBD1 for D (5 bases). Trimming stripped 4 bases from V and 2 bases from J, with 11 bases between. This CDR3 region has 14 residues. In germline, CDR1 is SGHDT, CDR2 YYEEEE. As DNA, the CDR3 is TGTGCCAGCAGCCAGCAAGGGGCCACAGATACGCAGTATTTT. It specifies CASSQQGATDTQYF.

The chain couples TRBV18 to TRBJ1-1; D not resolved. Trimming took 4 bases from V and 7 from J, leaving 13 bases between them. The V gene's germline CDR1 is KGHSH and CDR2 LQKENI. The CDR3 is 13 residues long. This CDR3 is CASSRGSRVEAFF. The CDR3 nucleotides are TGTGCCAGCTCACGCGGCAGTCGAGTTGAAGCTTTCTTT.

The J gene is TRBJ2-7, the V gene TRBV18, with 8 bases that match TRBD1. The CDR3 totals 14 residues. Germline V CDR1 and CDR2: KGHSH, LQKENI. The V segment lost 1 base and the J segment 7 bases; nucleotides outside the gene matches: 6. The CDR3 DNA follows: TGTGCCAGCTCACCACGTCAGGGGGCGAGAGAGCAGTACTTC. Translation gives CASSPRQGAREQYF.

V gene TRBV11-1 combines with J gene TRBJ2-1; D is possibly TRBD2 (6 bases). Germline CDR1 and CDR2: SGHAT and FQDESV (reference sequence). The CDR3 spans 14 residues. V shed 4 bases and J shed 7 bases, with 14 bases lying between them. CDR3 amino acids: CASSSTSSWNEQFF. The CDR3 nucleotides are TGTGCCAGCAGCTCCACTAGCTCTTGGAATGAGCAGTTCTTC.

The chain joins TRBV6-5 to TRBJ2-1, with 7 bases identical to TRBD2. The V segment lost 0 bases and the J segment 7 bases; nucleotides outside the gene matches: 9. CDR1 and CDR2 from the germline V gene are MNHEY and SVGAGI. The CDR3 runs 16 residues. CDR3 nucleotide sequence: TGTGCCAGCAGTTACTCGACCGGACTAGTATTAAATGAGCAGTTCTTC. Translated: CASSYSTGLVLNEQFF.